A selection of T cell receptor beta chains follows, all from one sample in a study of T cells in localized non-small cell lung cancer. Assay: immunoSEQ multiplex PCR; the TCRdb copy retains only in-frame clones and omits some. The repertoire holds some 25,000 clones, with approximately 88% as singletons. The material sequenced was peripheral blood mononuclear cells, taken before any cancer treatment. Receptor source: a woman aged 35 to 70 with stage III lung adenocarcinoma. The CDR3 runs from the conserved cysteine through the conserved F or W. The D gene is left open where the match is weak. Size values are once, few and many counts, or a class for expanded clones, and some rows have none.

>TRBV4-3|.|.|TRBJ1-2
TGCGCCAGCAGCCAAGACCATCTGGGTGGAACCTCAAGCTATGGCTACACCTTC
CASSQDHLGGTSSYGYTF
>TRBV4-3|.|.|TRBJ2-7
TGCGCCAGCAGCCAAGATGGGGGGACTTCCTACGAGCAGTACTTC
CASSQDGGTSYEQYF
>TRBV9|TRBD1|.|TRBJ1-3
TGTGCCAGCAGCGTTGCACAGGGGCCGGTTTCTGGAAACACCATATATTTT
CASSVAQGPVSGNTIYF
>TRBV27|TRBD1|.|TRBJ2-7
TGTGCCAGCAGTTTAAAGGACAGGGTTACCGAGCAGTACTTC
CASSLKDRVTEQYF
>TRBV9|.|.|TRBJ2-3
TGTGCCAGCAGCGGAAGGACTGACAGGGATACGCAGTATTTT
CASSGRTDRDTQYF
>TRBV5-1|TRBD2|.|TRBJ2-1
TGCGCCAGCAGCCTCCAATCTAGCGGGGGGACCGCGAGAGGGAAGTTCTTC
CASSLQSSGGTARGKFF
>TRBV5-4|TRBD2|.|TRBJ2-1
TGTGCCAGCAGCCCGCGGACTAGCGGGGGGCCTACCGTCTCAAATGAGCAGTTCTTC
CASSPRTSGGPTVSNEQFF
>TRBV5-6|.|.|TRBJ1-1
TGTGCCAGCAGCTTGTACGGGTCCGGGGGGAACACTGAAGCTTTCTTT
CASSLYGSGGNTEAFF
>TRBV4-1|.|.|TRBJ1-6
TGCGCCAGCAGCCAAGAGGGGCAGGGGAGTTCACCCCTCCACTTT
CASSQEGQGSSPLHF
>TRBV21-1|.|few|TRBJ2-2
TGTGCCAGCAGCAACGAGGGGGACAGAAGTACCGGGGAGCTGTTTTTT
CASSNEGDRSTGELFF
>TRBV11-2|.|.|TRBJ2-2
TGTGCCAGCAGCTTAGGCAGGGGGGGCCACGGGGAGCTGTTTTTT
CASSLGRGGHGELFF
>TRBV21-1|.|.|TRBJ1-3
TGTGCCAGCAGCCCGGGACAGATTCCTGGAAACACCATATATTTT
CASSPGQIPGNTIYF
>TRBV18|.|.|TRBJ1-5
TGTGCCAGCTCCCTCGGACGGGGGTATAGCAATCAGCCCCAGCATTTT
CASSLGRGYSNQPQHF
>TRBV5-5|.|few|TRBJ1-1
TGTGCCAGCAAGCTCGACATGAACACTGAAGCTTTCTTT
CASKLDMNTEAFF
>TRBV2|.|.|TRBJ1-4
TGTGCCAGCAGAGCCGCCGGGACGGCCGAAAAACTGTTTTTT
CASRAAGTAEKLFF
>TRBV10-1|TRBD1|.|TRBJ2-6
TGCGCCAGCAGTGAGGGGACAGGGACCTCTGGGGCCAACGTCCTGACTTTC
CASSEGTGTSGANVLTF
>TRBV7-2|TRBD2|.|TRBJ2-3
TGTGCCAGCAGCTTAGCGGTCCGCCTAGCGGGGGATACGCAGTATTTT
CASSLAVRLAGDTQYF
>TRBV7-3|.|few|TRBJ2-2
TGTGCCAGCAGCCCGAAAGCCGGGAGAGTAAGCACCGGGGAGCTGTTTTTT
CASSPKAGRVSTGELFF
>TRBV7-9|.|.|TRBJ2-7
TGTGCCAGCAGCTTACAGGATTACGAGCAGTACTTC
CASSLQDYEQYF
>TRBV5-5|.|.|TRBJ1-6
TGTGCCAGCAGCTTGTTGGGACGGAGCTCCTATAATTCACCCCTCCACTTT
CASSLLGRSSYNSPLHF
>TRBV7-2|TRBD1|.|TRBJ1-2
TGTGCCAGCAGCAAGGACAGGGCTCTCGGCTACACCTTC
CASSKDRALGYTF
>TRBV7-6|.|.|TRBJ2-1
TGTGCCAGCAGCTTGGACGGGAACTCCTACAATGAGCAGTTCTTC
CASSLDGNSYNEQFF
>TRBV19|.|.|TRBJ2-7
TGTGCCAGTAGTATTAACAGAAACTACGAGCAGTACTTC
CASSINRNYEQYF
>TRBV7-8|.|.|TRBJ2-7
TGTGCCAGCAGCTCATGGGGGACAAGCCTCAACCACGAGCAGTACTTC
CASSSWGTSLNHEQYF
>TRBV6-1|.|.|TRBJ2-1
TGTGCCAGCAGTGAAGATGTGGTGGGGGAGTACAATGAGCAGTTCTTC
CASSEDVVGEYNEQFF
>TRBV6-5|.|.|TRBJ1-5
TGTGCCAGCTCTTGGGGGGGAAACCAGCCCCAGCATTTT
CASSWGGNQPQHF
>TRBV19|.|few|TRBJ2-1
TGTGCCAGTAGTATCGGGACACCGTACAATGAGCAGTTCTTC
CASSIGTPYNEQFF
>TRBV14|.|.|TRBJ2-1
TGTGCCAGCAGCCACGGCGGGGGCGTTTACAATGAGCAGTTCTTC
CASSHGGGVYNEQFF
>TRBV7-9|.|.|TRBJ2-7
TGTGCCAGCAGCTTATCGGGACTCGGCTCCTACGAGCAGTACTTC
CASSLSGLGSYEQYF
>TRBV27|.|.|TRBJ1-2
TGTGCCAGCAGTTTGGGCACCGGTTATGGCTACACCTTC
CASSLGTGYGYTF
>TRBV29-1|TRBD2|.|TRBJ2-7
TGCAGCGCCAGGGGGGGGCTAGCGGGAGATTCGGTCCAGTACTTC
CSARGGLAGDSVQYF
>TRBV7-2|.|once|TRBJ2-7
TGTGCCAGCAGCTTATGGGCAGGTCCGTCTTCCTACGAGCAGTACTTC
CASSLWAGPSSYEQYF
>TRBV18|.|once|TRBJ2-7
TGTGCCAGCTCCCTCGGGAGCTCCTACGAGCAGTACTTC
CASSLGSSYEQYF
>TRBV7-6|TRBD2|.|TRBJ2-3
TGTGCCAGCAGCTTAGACCCGGGACTAGCGGGAGAAGATACGCAGTATTTT
CASSLDPGLAGEDTQYF
>TRBV4-3|.|.|TRBJ2-6
TGCGCCAGCAGCCAAGAATATTTAGCAGGGTCGGGACCTGGGGCCAACGTCCTGACTTTC
CASSQEYLAGSGPGANVLTF
>TRBV27|TRBD1|.|TRBJ1-4
TGTGCCAGCAGTAGAGGGACAGCAACTAATGAAAAACTGTTTTTT
CASSRGTATNEKLFF
>TRBV5-6|.|.|TRBJ2-5
TGTGCCAGCAGCTTCCGACAGGACCAAGAGACCCAGTACTTC
CASSFRQDQETQYF
>TRBV20-1|.|.|TRBJ1-2
TGCAGTGCTATAGACCCTAATGGCTACACCTTC
CSAIDPNGYTF
>TRBV7-8|TRBD2|.|TRBJ2-7
TGTGCCAGCAGAAGCCCCGGGACTAACTACGAGCAGTACTTC
CASRSPGTNYEQYF
>TRBV4-3|.|.|TRBJ2-5
TGCGCCAGCAGCCAAGATCATGGATCCCAAGAGACCCAGTACTTC
CASSQDHGSQETQYF
>TRBV11-2|.|.|TRBJ2-7
TGTGCCAGCAGCTTAGTCTCGGGCACCTACGAGCAGTACTTC
CASSLVSGTYEQYF
>TRBV18|.|.|TRBJ1-5
TGTGCCAGCTCACCACAGCCCCCCGGCCCCGATCAGCCCCAGCATTTT
CASSPQPPGPDQPQHF
>TRBV4-3|.|.|TRBJ2-7
TGCGCCAGCAGCCAAGGGGCAGCCGACCCCTACGAGCAGTACTTC
CASSQGAADPYEQYF
>TRBV5-1|TRBD2|.|TRBJ2-3
TGCGCCAGCAGCTCCGTAAGCGGGGGGGCGGGCACAGATACGCAGTATTTT
CASSSVSGGAGTDTQYF
>TRBV5-4|TRBD1|.|TRBJ2-3
TGTGCCAGCAGCCCCGGAGGGACAGGGGGGGCGGACACGCAGTATTTT
CASSPGGTGGADTQYF
>TRBV7-6|.|.|TRBJ2-3
TGTGCCAGCAGCTTGGTCGGAGTGGATACGCAGTATTTT
CASSLVGVDTQYF
>TRBV14|.|.|TRBJ1-5
TGTGCCAGCAGCGCCTCGAGGGGGGGGTCCCAGCATTTT
CASSASRGGSQHF
>TRBV5-6|TRBD1|.|TRBJ1-3
TGTGCCAGCAGCTTGGGAGGGACAGGGGTGGCCTCTGGAAACACCATATATTTT
CASSLGGTGVASGNTIYF
>TRBV2|.|.|TRBJ2-2
TGTGCCAGCACCTCACAGGGAGGGTTCGGCGGGGAGCTGTTTTTT
CASTSQGGFGGELFF
>TRBV18|TRBD1|.|TRBJ2-5
TGTGCCAGCTCACCAGGGACAGAACAAGAGACCCAGTACTTC
CASSPGTEQETQYF
>TRBV11-2|.|.|TRBJ1-1
TGTGCCAGCAGCCTCCGTTGGGGGGACACTGAAGCTTTCTTT
CASSLRWGDTEAFF
>TRBV18|TRBD1|.|TRBJ2-7
TGTGCCAGCTTAAGAGGGGACAGACAGTACTTC
CASLRGDRQYF
>TRBV2|TRBD1|large|TRBJ1-2
TGTGCCAGCAGTATCTACCAACTTGGACAGGGCGTACATGGCTACACCTTC
CASSIYQLGQGVHGYTF
>TRBV18|.|few|TRBJ2-7
TGTGCCAGCCCCCTCGACGAGCAGTACTTC
CASPLDEQYF
>TRBV19|TRBD1|.|TRBJ1-2
TGTGCCAGTAGTACCCGGGACAGGTCCCTCTATGGCTACACCTTC
CASSTRDRSLYGYTF
>TRBV30|TRBD1|.|TRBJ1-1
TGTGCCTGGAAGGCAGGGGGTATGAACACTGAAGCTTTCTTT
CAWKAGGMNTEAFF
>TRBV15|.|few|TRBJ1-1
TGTGCCACCAGCAGAGAGTTGAACACTGAAGCTTTCTTT
CATSRELNTEAFF
>TRBV19|TRBD1|few|TRBJ1-5
TGTGCCTCAAGCGGGGGACAGGGAAGAGCCCAGCATTTT
CASSGGQGRAQHF